These 27 T cell receptor beta chains share one sample of origin, sequenced in a study of blood T cell repertoires in COVID-19 (dated by TCRdb to between 2020 and 2021). The library was obtained by the immunoSEQ multiplex PCR assay. TCRdb took this table from immuneACCESS and kept in-frame rearrangements with V and J called. Such tables lack part of the clones; where checked against another copy, unresolved V genes explain under half of the gap, and the rest is unexplained. Across this sample there are some 120,000 clones, with approximately 82% seen only once. The leading ten clones occupy about 5.5% of the sample. The specimen was peripheral blood. The receptors originated from a man aged 80 or over with active or convalescent COVID-19.

This chain links TRBV6-6 with TRBJ2-3; a possible D gene is TRBD2 (5 bases). The V gene lost 4 bases and the J gene lost 10 bases, with 21 bases spanning the gap. Germline V gene data show CDR1 as MNHNY and CDR2 as SVGAGI (reference sequence). The CDR3 consists of 15 residues. CDR3 in amino acids: CASSSLQLGGNSQYF. CDR3 DNA sequence: TGTGCCAGCAGTTCCCTCCAACTAGGAGGTAACTCGCAGTATTTT.

CDR3 sequence reads: CASSLKGWTGEDGYTF. CDR3 DNA: TGTGCCAGCAGTCTAAAGGGCTGGACAGGGGAGGATGGCTACACCTTC. V is TRBV28 and J is TRBJ1-2; 9 bases are a match to TRBD1. The CDR3 spans 16 residues. The germline CDR1 and CDR2 sequences are MDHEN and SYDVKM. The ends lost 5 bases at V and 6 bases at J; junction bases unmatched: 13.

The chain combines TRBV7-6 with TRBJ2-5; 13 bases map to TRBD2. V dropped 5 bases and J dropped 5; count of bases not matched to a gene: 8. This CDR3 comprises 16 residues. Germline V lookup: CDR1 SGHVS, CDR2 FNYEAQ. CDR3 region: CASSVGLAGVGETQYF. The CDR3 coding sequence is TGTGCCAGCAGCGTAGGACTAGCGGGGGTGGGGGAGACCCAGTACTTC.

The rearrangement links TRBV6-6 to TRBJ2-7; 8 bases are shared with TRBD2. This CDR3 has 11 residues. Trimming cost V 7 bases and J 7 bases; bases outside gene matches: 3. Germline CDR1 reads MNHNY; CDR2 reads SVGAGI (reference sequence). The CDR3 protein is CASTREGEQYF. DNA for the CDR3: TGTGCCAGCACCCGGGAGGGAGAGCAGTACTTC.

The J gene is TRBJ1-1, the V gene TRBV2; the D is unclear. The CDR3 consists of 12 residues. Germline CDR1 and CDR2: SNHLY and FYNNEI. Deletions cut 9 bases from V and 7 bases from J, with 15 bases between. The CDR3 here is CASLTMAGEAFF. CDR3 sequence (DNA): TGTGCCAGTCTGACAATGGCTGGTGAAGCTTTCTTT.

This chain links TRBV7-3 with TRBJ1-5; 11 bases agree with TRBD1. The germline V gene has CDR1 SGHTA and CDR2 FQGTGA. The junction had 4 bases not matched to a gene; V was cut back by 5 bases and J by 1 base. The CDR3 sequence is 16 residues long. This CDR3 reads CASSPGTGGSNQPQHF. The CDR3, as DNA: TGTGCCAGCAGCCCCGGGACAGGGGGGAGCAATCAGCCCCAGCATTTT.

In nucleotides, the CDR3 is TGTGCCAGCAGTTTAGCGGGGCTGCCGGGCGAGACCCAGTACTTC. Its protein product is CASSLAGLPGETQYF. V is TRBV2 and J is TRBJ2-5; TRBD2 matches 8 bases. Germline CDR1 is SNHLY and CDR2 is FYNNEI. V lost 5 bases to trimming and J lost 5 bases; unmatched junction nucleotides: 10. This CDR3 is built from 15 residues.

This chain links TRBV19 with TRBJ1-6; D unclear. CDR1 LNHDA and CDR2 SQIVND come from the germline V gene (reference sequence). The V end was cut by 6 bases, the J end by 5 bases, with 11 bases between. The CDR3 contains 14 residues. CDR3 amino acids: CASRLGSNNSPLHF. The CDR3 nucleotides are TGTGCCAGTAGGCTGGGCAGCAATAATTCACCCCTCCACTTT. The complete variable domain, with remaining parts taken from reference TRBV19 and TRBJ1-6, reads DGGITQSPKYLFRKEGQNVTLSCEQNLNHDAMYWYRQDPGQGLRLIYYSQIVNDFQKGDIAEGYSVSREKKESFPLTVTSAQKNPTAFYLCASRLGSNNSPLHFGNGTRLTVT.

The J gene is TRBJ1-4, the V gene TRBV5-4, with D tentatively TRBD1 (5 bases). Germline-derived CDR1 and CDR2 are SGHNT and YYREEE (reference sequence). V was shortened by 0 bases and J by 3 bases, with 6 bases between the two germline ends. This CDR3 is built from 14 residues. This CDR3 reads CASSLAGANEKLFF. CDR3 nucleotide sequence: TGTGCCAGCAGCTTGGCGGGGGCTAATGAAAAACTGTTTTTT.

This clone was seen once. The chain couples TRBV7-7 to TRBJ2-1; 15 bases align to TRBD2. The ends lost 5 bases at V and 5 bases at J; junction bases unmatched: 7. The germline V gene has CDR1 SSHAT and CDR2 FNYEAQ (reference sequence). The CDR3 spans 17 residues. In DNA, the CDR3 is TGTGCCAGCAGCCGGGGACTAGCGGGGGGCCTGGACAATGAGCAGTTCTTC. Protein sequence: CASSRGLAGGLDNEQFF.

The chain uses TRBV30 and TRBJ1-3; D is ambiguous. The CDR3 length is 13 residues. Trimming left V 4 bases short and J 4 bases short, with 11 bases between. CDR1 is GTSNPN, CDR2 SVGIG, per germline (reference sequence). The CDR3 DNA is TGTGCCTGGACCTTCGCGCCGGGAAACACCATATATTTT. Translating gives CAWTFAPGNTIYF. The variable domain in full, completed from reference TRBV30 and TRBJ1-3, reads SQTIHQWPATLVQPVGSPLSLECTVEGTSNPNLYWYRQAAGRGLQLLFYSVGIGQISSEVPQNLSASRPQDRQFILSSKKLLLSDSGFYLCAWTFAPGNTIYFGEGSWLTVV.

This clone has just one count. The chain employs TRBV9 and TRBJ2-1, with a possible D match to TRBD2 (6 bases). Germline V gene sequence: CDR1 SGDLS, CDR2 YYNGEE. V lost 6 bases to trimming and J lost 0 bases, with 13 bases between them. The CDR3 contains 15 residues. CDR3 sequence: CASTAGGSSYNEQFF. The CDR3 region has the DNA TGTGCCAGCACCGCTGGGGGGAGCTCCTACAATGAGCAGTTCTTC.

The CDR3 nucleotides are TGCAGCGTTGGACAGTTCTCCTACGAGCAGTACTTC. Its translation is CSVGQFSYEQYF. The chain joins TRBV29-1 to TRBJ2-7; perhaps TRBD1 as D (5 bases). Trimming shortened V by 4 bases and J by 0 bases, and 7 bases separated the two germline ends. Germline CDR1 and CDR2: SQVTM and ANQGSEA. This CDR3 region has 12 residues.

The V call is TRBV11-3, the J call TRBJ1-3; possible D gene TRBD1, 5 bases. The CDR3 consists of 13 residues. Germline lookup yields CDR1 SGHNT and CDR2 YENEEA. Trimming removed 5 bases at V and 0 bases at J, with 5 bases between. This CDR3 reads CASSTGSGNTIYF. Here the CDR3 DNA reads TGTGCCAGCAGCACAGGCTCTGGAAACACCATATATTTT.

The genes are TRBV5-4 and TRBJ1-1, with D possibly TRBD1 on 5 matching bases. The CDR3 contains 15 residues. V lost 6 bases and J 7 bases, leaving 22 bases between the germline ends. Germline V lookup: CDR1 SGHNT, CDR2 YYREEE (reference sequence). The DNA for the CDR3 is TGTGCCAGCAAAAATATAGGAGGGGAAGGGCTTGAAGCTTTCTTT. Its translation: CASKNIGGEGLEAFF.

The chain has TRBV6-5 and TRBJ1-3; D gene uncertain. CDR1 and CDR2 from the germline V gene are MNHEY and SVGAGI. Trimming removed 5 bases at V and 0 bases at J, with 11 bases between. This CDR3 spans 15 amino acids. In DNA form, the CDR3 reads TGTGCCAGCAGTCCTGTACTAAGCTCTGGAAACACCATATATTTT. It codes for CASSPVLSSGNTIYF.

V and J are TRBV6-7 and TRBJ2-3; 9 bases agree with TRBD2. TRBV6-7 is recorded as an ORF, its role being uncertain. The trim removed 5 bases at V and 2 bases at J, leaving 8 bases unmatched. The CDR3 runs to 16 residues. DNA of the CDR3: TGTGCCAGCAGTATCCTTCCTAGCGGGGACACAGATACGCAGTATTTT. Its translation is CASSILPSGDTDTQYF.

V usage is TRBV5-1 and J usage is TRBJ1-2; the match to TRBD1 covers 7 bases. The germline V gene has CDR1 SGHRS and CDR2 YFSETQ. V lost 7 bases to trimming and J lost 8 bases; unmatched junction nucleotides: 11. This CDR3 spans 13 amino acids. In DNA, the CDR3 is TGCGCCAGCGGCAACAGGGGACCGGGGGGCTACACCTTC. It specifies CASGNRGPGGYTF.

The chain carries TRBV5-6 and TRBJ1-6, with D perhaps TRBD1 (6 bases). CDR1 SGHDT and CDR2 YYEEEE come from the germline V gene. The V end lost 2 bases, the J end lost 3 bases, and 15 bases lay between the germline ends. The CDR3 covers 17 residues. In DNA form, the CDR3 reads TGTGCCAGCAGCTTCAGGGGTTCCGGACTCTATAATTCACCCCTCCACTTT. It yields the protein CASSFRGSGLYNSPLHF. The full variable domain, its missing parts supplied by reference TRBV5-6 and TRBJ1-6, is DAGVTQSPTHLIKTRGQQVTLRCSPKSGHDTVSWYQQALGQGPQFIFQYYEEEERQRGNFPDRFSGHQFPNYSSELNVNALLLGDSALYLCASSFRGSGLYNSPLHFGNGTRLTVT.

The CDR3 DNA is TGTGCCACTGGGAAAGCGGGGGTCGGAGATACGCAGTATTTT. Amino acid sequence: CATGKAGVGDTQYF. The J gene is TRBJ2-3, the V gene TRBV27; 8 bases fit TRBD2. Trimming removed 10 bases from V and 5 bases from J; junction bases left unmatched: 11. CDR1 is MNHEY, CDR2 SMNVEV, per germline (reference sequence). The CDR3 loop spans 14 amino acids.

This clone was seen a few times. J is TRBJ2-7 and V is TRBV6-1, with a possible D match to TRBD1 (6 bases). CDR3 length: 16 residues. CDR1 is MNHNS and CDR2 is SASEGT in the germline V gene. Trimming pared 1 base from V and 1 base from J, leaving 14 bases between. The CDR3 DNA follows: TGTGCCAGCAGTGAAGTCCTCGGGACACCTTCCTACGAGCAGTACTTC. Encoded protein: CASSEVLGTPSYEQYF.

This clone appeared a single time. The chain employs TRBV28 and TRBJ1-2; D possibly corresponds to TRBD1 (6 bases). CDR3 size: 13 residues. The germline gives CDR1 MDHEN, CDR2 SYDVKM. V was pared by 3 bases and J by 4 bases, with 9 bases between. Here the CDR3 DNA reads TGTGCCAGCAGTTTGCCAGGGGTCTATGGCTACACCTTC. The encoded protein is CASSLPGVYGYTF.

The rearrangement uses TRBV9 and TRBJ2-7, with 9 bases identical to TRBD1. The CDR3 is made up of 15 amino acids. CDR1 and CDR2 from the germline V gene are SGDLS and YYNGEE. The J segment lost 3 bases and the V segment lost 4 bases, leaving 8 bases of the junction unmatched. The CDR3 region is CASSPQGQGSYEQYF. Here the CDR3 DNA reads TGTGCCAGCAGCCCCCAGGGACAGGGAAGCTACGAGCAGTACTTC.

The chain links TRBV5-1 to TRBJ1-3, with a weak D call TRBD1 (5 bases). The length of the CDR3 is 16 residues. Germline CDR1 is SGHRS and CDR2 is YFSETQ. Trimming removed 4 bases at V and 3 bases at J, with 17 bases between. In DNA, the CDR3 is TGCGCCAGCAGCCAGGGTGTATTGGAGAGTGGAAACACCATATATTTT. It codes for CASSQGVLESGNTIYF.

V gene TRBV7-2 combines with J gene TRBJ1-4; 7 positions match TRBD1. Germline CDR1 reads SGHTA; CDR2 reads FQGNSA. The CDR3 loop spans 14 amino acids. With V trimmed by 3 bases and J by 8 bases, 6 bases remained unmatched. The CDR3 protein is CASSLRQGREKLFF. The CDR3 DNA follows: TGTGCCAGCAGCTTGAGACAGGGTCGAGAAAAACTGTTTTTT.

The genes are TRBV11-2 and TRBJ2-1; D is possibly TRBD1 (6 bases). Germline V gene data show CDR1 as SGHAT and CDR2 as FQNNGV. The CDR3 covers 15 residues. V shed 7 bases and J shed 2 bases, with 15 bases lying between them. The CDR3, as DNA: TGTGCCAGCACCGAACAAACAGGGCCCTACAATGAGCAGTTCTTC. The encoded protein is CASTEQTGPYNEQFF.

The J gene is TRBJ2-2, the V gene TRBV29-1; 8 nucleotides line up with TRBD1. The CDR3 spans 13 residues. Germline loops: CDR1 SQVTM, CDR2 ANQGSEA. Trimming cost V 3 bases and J 5 bases; bases outside gene matches: 2. The CDR3 reads CSVEGQETGELFF. DNA of the CDR3: TGCAGCGTTGAGGGACAGGAAACCGGGGAGCTGTTTTTT.